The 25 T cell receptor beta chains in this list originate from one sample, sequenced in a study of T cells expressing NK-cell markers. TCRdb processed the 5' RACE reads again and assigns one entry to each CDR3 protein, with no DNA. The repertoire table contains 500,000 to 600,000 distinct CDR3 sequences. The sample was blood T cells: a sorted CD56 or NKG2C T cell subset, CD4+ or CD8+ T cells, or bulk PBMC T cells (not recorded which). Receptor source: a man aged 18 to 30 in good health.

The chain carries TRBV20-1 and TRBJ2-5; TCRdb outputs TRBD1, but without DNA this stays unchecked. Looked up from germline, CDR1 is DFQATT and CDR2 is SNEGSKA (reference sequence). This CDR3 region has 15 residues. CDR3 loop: CSARSGRGSSETQYF.

The CDR3 loop is CASSQYRGPYEQYF. The chain is built from TRBV6-2 or TRBV6-3 and TRBJ2-7; TCRdb's D gene call, TRBD1, goes unchecked for lack of DNA. Germline values: CDR1 MNHEY, CDR2 SVGEGT. CDR3 length: 14 amino acids.

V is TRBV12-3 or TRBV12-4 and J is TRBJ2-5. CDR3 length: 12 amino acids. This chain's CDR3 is CASSFLQETQYF.

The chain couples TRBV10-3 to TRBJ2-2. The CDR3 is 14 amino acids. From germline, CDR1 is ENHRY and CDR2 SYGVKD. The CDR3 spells CAIRRGLDTGELFF.

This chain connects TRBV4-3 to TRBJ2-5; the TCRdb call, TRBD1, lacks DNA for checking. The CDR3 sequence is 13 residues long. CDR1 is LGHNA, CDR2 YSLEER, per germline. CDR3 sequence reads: CASSQETGGAQYF.

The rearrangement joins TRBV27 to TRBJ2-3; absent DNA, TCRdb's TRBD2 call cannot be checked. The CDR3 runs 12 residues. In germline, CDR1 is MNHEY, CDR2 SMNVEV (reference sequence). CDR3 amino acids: CASTSAGYTQYF.

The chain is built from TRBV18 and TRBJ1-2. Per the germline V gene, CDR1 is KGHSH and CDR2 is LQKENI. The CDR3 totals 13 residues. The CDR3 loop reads CASSPQGSNGYTF.

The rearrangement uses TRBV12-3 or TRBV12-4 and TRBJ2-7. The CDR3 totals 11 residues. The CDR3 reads CASASLGLPYF.

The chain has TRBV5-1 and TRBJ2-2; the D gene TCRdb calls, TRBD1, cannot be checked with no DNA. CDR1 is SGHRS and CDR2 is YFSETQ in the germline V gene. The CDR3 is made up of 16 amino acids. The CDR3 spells CASSSTPTGSTGELFF.

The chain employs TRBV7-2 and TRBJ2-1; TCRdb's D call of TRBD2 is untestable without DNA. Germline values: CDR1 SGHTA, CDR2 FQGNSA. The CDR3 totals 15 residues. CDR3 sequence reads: CASTTSVRDYNEQFF.

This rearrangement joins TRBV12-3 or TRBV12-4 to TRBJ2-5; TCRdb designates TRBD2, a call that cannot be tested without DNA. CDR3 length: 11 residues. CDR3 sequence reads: CASSTGGPQYF.

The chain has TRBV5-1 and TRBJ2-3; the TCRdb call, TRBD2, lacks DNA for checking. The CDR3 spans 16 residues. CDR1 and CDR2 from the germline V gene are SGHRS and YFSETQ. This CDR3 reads CASSLAGRRVTDTQYF.

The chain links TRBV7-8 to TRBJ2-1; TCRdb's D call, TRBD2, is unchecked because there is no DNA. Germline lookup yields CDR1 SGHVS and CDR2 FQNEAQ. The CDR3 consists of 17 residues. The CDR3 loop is CASSLPRLAGGGNEQFF.

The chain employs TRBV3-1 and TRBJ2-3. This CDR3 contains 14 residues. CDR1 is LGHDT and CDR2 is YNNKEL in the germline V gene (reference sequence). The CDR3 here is CASRRTEHTDTQYF.

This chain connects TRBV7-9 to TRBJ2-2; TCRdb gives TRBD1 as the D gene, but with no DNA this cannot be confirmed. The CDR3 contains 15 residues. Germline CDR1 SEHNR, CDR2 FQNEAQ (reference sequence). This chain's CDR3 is CASSSPGGITGELFF.

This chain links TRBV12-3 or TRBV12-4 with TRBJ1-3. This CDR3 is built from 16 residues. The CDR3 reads CASSFFLRGSGNTIYF.

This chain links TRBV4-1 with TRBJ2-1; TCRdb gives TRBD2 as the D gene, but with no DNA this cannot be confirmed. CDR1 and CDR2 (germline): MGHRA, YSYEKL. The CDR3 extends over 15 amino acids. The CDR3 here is CASSQGTSGTHEQFF.

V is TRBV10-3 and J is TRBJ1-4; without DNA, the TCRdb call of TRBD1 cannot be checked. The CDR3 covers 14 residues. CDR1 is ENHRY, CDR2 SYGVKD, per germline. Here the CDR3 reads CAISEGQGGEKLFF.

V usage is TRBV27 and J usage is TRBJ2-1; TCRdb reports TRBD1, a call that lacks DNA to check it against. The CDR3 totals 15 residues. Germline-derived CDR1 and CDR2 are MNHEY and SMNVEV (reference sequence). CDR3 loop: CASRKGVTSYNEQFF.

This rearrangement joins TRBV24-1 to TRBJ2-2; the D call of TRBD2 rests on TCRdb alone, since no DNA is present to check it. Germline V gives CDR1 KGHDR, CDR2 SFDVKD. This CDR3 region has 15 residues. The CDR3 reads CATSRRGLGTGELFF.

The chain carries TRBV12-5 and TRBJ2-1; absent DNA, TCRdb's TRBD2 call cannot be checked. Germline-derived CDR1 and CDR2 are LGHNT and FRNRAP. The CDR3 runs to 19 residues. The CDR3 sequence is CASLKYGLAGESSYNEQFF. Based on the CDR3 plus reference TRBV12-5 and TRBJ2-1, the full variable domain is DARVTQTPRHKVTEMGQEVTMRCQPILGHNTVFWYRQTMMQGLELLAYFRNRAPLDDSGMPKDRFSAEMPDATLATLKIQPSEPRDSAVYFCASLKYGLAGESSYNEQFFGPGTRLTVL.

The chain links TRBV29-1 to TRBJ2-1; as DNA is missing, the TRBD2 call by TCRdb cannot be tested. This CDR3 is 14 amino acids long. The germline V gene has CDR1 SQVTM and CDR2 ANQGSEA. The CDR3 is CSVGRLAQYNEQFF.

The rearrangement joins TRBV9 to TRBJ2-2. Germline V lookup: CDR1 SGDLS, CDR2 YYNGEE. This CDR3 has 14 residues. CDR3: CASSVEANTGELFF. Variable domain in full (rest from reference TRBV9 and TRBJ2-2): DSGVTQTPKHLITATGQRVTLRCSPRSGDLSVYWYQQSLDQGLQFLIQYYNGEERAKGNILERFSAQQFPDLHSELNLSSLELGDSALYFCASSVEANTGELFFGEGSRLTVL.

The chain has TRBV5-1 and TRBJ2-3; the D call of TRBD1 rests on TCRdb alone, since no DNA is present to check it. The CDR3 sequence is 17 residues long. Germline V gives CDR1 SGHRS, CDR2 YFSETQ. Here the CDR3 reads CASSLALYRVGADTQYF.

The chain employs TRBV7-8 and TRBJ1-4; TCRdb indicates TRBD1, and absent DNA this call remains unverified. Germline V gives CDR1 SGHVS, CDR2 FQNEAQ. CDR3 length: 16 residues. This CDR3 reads CASSLDWDKSSEKLFF.